The 5 T cell receptor beta chains in this list originate from one sample, sequenced in a study of T cell changes during pregnancy in multiple sclerosis. The repertoire was sequenced with immunoSEQ multiplex PCR; TCRdb's copy has only in-frame clones and lacks some. The data show about 85,000 clones, with about nine tenths seen just once and roughly 2.5% held by the top ten. This sample comprised peripheral blood, obtained in the first trimester of pregnancy. The receptors were gathered from a female donor with multiple sclerosis, enrolled in a pregnancy study.

V is TRBV29-1 and J is TRBJ2-7; tentatively, D is TRBD2 (5 bases). This CDR3 contains 15 residues. Per germline, CDR1 SQVTM and CDR2 ANQGSEA. V was trimmed by 4 bases and J by 5 bases, leaving 21 bases between them. The CDR3 region is CSVVPLTRVSNEQYF. DNA of the CDR3: TGCAGCGTTGTCCCTTTGACGAGGGTCAGCAACGAGCAGTACTTC.

V usage is TRBV6-1 and J usage is TRBJ2-6, with TRBD1 identical over 8 bases. The CDR3 is 18 residues long. The V segment lost 4 bases and the J segment 0 bases; nucleotides outside the gene matches: 8. Germline V CDR1 and CDR2: MNHNS, SASEGT. CDR3 region: CASSGGGQVSSGANVLTF. The CDR3 DNA reads as TGTGCCAGCAGTGGTGGGGGACAGGTCTCCTCTGGGGCCAACGTCCTGACTTTC.

The J gene is TRBJ2-1, the V gene TRBV5-1; 7 nucleotides agree with TRBD1. The CDR3 runs 14 residues. The J segment lost 9 bases and the V segment lost 4 bases, leaving 10 bases of the junction unmatched. CDR1 SGHRS and CDR2 YFSETQ come from the germline V gene. The CDR3, as DNA: TGCGCCAGCAGCCCGGTAGGGGGCGGAAGTGAGCAGTTCTTC. Encoded protein: CASSPVGGGSEQFF.

The V and J genes are TRBV7-2 and TRBJ2-7; D ambiguous. The CDR3 length is 13 residues. The V gene's germline CDR1 is SGHTA and CDR2 FQGNSA. With 5 bases removed from V and 3 bases from J, the gap between germline ends came to 11 bases. CDR3 bases: TGTGCCAGCAGCCGAACTACCCTCTACGAGCAGTACTTC. The encoded protein is CASSRTTLYEQYF.

This chain links TRBV19 with TRBJ2-3, with D perhaps TRBD1 (5 bases). The ends were cut back, 3 bases at V and 8 bases at J, with 18 bases in the middle. The CDR3 contains 15 residues. Germline V lookup: CDR1 LNHDA, CDR2 SQIVND (reference sequence). The CDR3 region is CASSILEQESGTQYF. The CDR3 DNA reads TGTGCCAGTAGTATTCTCGAACAGGAAAGTGGTACGCAGTATTTT. Variable domain in full (rest from reference TRBV19 and TRBJ2-3): DGGITQSPKYLFRKEGQNVTLSCEQNLNHDAMYWYRQDPGQGLRLIYYSQIVNDFQKGDIAEGYSVSREKKESFPLTVTSAQKNPTAFYLCASSILEQESGTQYFGPGTRLTVL.